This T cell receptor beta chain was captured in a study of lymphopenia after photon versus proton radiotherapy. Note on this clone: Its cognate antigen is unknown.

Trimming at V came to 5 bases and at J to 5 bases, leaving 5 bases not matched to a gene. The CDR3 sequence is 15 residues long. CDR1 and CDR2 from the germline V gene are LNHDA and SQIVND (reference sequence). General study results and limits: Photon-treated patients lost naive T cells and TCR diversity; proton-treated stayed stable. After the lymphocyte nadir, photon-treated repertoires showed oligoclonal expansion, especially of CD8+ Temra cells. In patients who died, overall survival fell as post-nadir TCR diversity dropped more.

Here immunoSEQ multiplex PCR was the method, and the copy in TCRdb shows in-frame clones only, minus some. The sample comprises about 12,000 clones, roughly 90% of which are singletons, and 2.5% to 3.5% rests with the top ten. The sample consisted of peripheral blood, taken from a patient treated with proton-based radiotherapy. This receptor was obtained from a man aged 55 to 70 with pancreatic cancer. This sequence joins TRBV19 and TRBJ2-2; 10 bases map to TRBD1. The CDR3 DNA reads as TGTGCCAGTAGTCCGACAGGGGGCATAACCGGGGAGCTGTTTTTT. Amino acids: CASSPTGGITGELFF.